Detailed here is one TCR beta chain. This sample was included in a study of patients and donors after allogeneic stem cell transplantation. The CDR3 runs 16 residues. V was cut by 3 bases and J by 0 bases, with 13 bases left in between. Per germline, CDR1 SGHTA and CDR2 FQGNSA. A single record per CDR3 protein comes from TCRdb applying MiXCR to the RT-PCR reads. The table includes tens of thousands of distinct CDR3 sequences, 26% detected once. The sample taken for sequencing was blood, either unsorted or a sorted T cell fraction (not recorded which). The rearrangement links TRBV7-2 to TRBJ2-3, with D maybe TRBD2 (5 bases). This clonotype was obtained from a human donor who was either an allogeneic HSCT recipient or a stem cell or donor lymphocyte infusion donor (not recorded which). It is not recorded whose cells these are; they may come from a transplant donor. DNA for the CDR3: TGTGCCAGCAGCTTCAGAGGACGGACTAGCACAGATACGCAGTATTTT. Translating gives CASSFRGRTSTDTQYF. Looking up the rest from reference TRBV7-2 and TRBJ2-3 gives the full variable domain: GAGVSQSPSNKVTEKGKDVELRCDPISGHTALYWYRQSLGQGLEFLIYFQGNSAPDKSGLPSDRFSAERTGGSVSTLTIQRTQQEDSAVYLCASSFRGRTSTDTQYFGPGTRLTVL.